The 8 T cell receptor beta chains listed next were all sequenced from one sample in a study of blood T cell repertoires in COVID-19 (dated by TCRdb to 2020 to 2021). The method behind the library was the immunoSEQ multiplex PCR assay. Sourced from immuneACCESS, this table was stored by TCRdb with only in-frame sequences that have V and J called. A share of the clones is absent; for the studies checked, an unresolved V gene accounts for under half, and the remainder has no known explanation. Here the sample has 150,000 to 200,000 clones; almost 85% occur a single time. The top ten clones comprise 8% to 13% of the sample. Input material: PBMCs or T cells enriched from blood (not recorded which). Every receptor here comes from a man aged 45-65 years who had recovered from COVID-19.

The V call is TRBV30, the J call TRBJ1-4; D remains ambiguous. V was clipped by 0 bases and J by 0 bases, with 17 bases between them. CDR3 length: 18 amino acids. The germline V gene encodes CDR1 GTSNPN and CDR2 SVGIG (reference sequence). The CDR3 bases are TGTGCCTGGAGTGTAATCCCCCGCGATTTTACAACTAATGAAAAACTGTTTTTT. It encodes CAWSVIPRDFTTNEKLFF.

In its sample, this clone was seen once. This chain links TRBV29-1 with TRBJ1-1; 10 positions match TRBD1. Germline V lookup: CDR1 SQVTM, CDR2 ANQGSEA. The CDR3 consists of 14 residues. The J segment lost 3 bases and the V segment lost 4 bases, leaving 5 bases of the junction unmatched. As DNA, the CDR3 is TGCAGCGTTGGGGACAGGGGAATAGACACTGAAGCTTTCTTT. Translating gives CSVGDRGIDTEAFF.

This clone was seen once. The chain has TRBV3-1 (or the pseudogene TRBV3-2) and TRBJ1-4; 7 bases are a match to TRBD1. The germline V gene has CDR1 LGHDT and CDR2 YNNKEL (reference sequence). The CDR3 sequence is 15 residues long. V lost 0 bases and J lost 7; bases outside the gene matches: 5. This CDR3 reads CASSQDTGVGEKLFF. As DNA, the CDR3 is TGTGCCAGCAGCCAAGATACAGGGGTCGGTGAAAAACTGTTTTTT.

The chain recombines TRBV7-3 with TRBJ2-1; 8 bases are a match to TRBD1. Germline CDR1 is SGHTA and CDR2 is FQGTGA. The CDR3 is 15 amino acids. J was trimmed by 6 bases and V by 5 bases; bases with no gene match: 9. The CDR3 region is CASSPVGQGLNEQFF. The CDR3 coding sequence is TGTGCCAGCAGCCCGGTAGGACAGGGTCTCAATGAGCAGTTCTTC.

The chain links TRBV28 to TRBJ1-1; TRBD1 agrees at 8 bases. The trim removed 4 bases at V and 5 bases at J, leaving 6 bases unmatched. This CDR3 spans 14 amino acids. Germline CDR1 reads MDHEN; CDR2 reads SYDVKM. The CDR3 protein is CASSSGQGRTEAFF. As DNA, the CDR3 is TGTGCCAGCAGTTCTGGACAGGGAAGGACTGAAGCTTTCTTT.

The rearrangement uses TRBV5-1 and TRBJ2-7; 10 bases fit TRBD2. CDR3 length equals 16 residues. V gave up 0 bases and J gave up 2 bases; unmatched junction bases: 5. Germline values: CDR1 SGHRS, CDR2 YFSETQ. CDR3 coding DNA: TGCGCCAGCAGCTTGGCCGGAGCGGGAGGGGCCTACGAGCAGTACTTC. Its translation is CASSLAGAGGAYEQYF.

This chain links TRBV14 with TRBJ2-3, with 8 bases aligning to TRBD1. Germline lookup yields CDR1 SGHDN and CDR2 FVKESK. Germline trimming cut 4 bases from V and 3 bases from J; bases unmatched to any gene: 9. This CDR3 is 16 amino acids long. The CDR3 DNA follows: TGTGCCAGCAGCCTCGGGAAAGGACAGGGAACAGATACGCAGTATTTT. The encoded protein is CASSLGKGQGTDTQYF.

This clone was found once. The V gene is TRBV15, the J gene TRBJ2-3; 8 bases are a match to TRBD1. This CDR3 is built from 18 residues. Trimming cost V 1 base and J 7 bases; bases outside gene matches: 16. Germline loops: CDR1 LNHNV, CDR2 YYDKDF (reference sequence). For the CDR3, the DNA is TGTGCCACCAGCAGAGCCAGGGGGCGCATGTTAGTTCAGAATACGCAGTATTTT. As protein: CATSRARGRMLVQNTQYF.